This paragraph covers one T cell receptor beta chain sequence. The antigen is unknown. Germline CDR1 is MGHDK and CDR2 is SYGVNS. This CDR3 has 15 amino acids. The V and J ends lost 1 base and 5 bases, in that order; junction bases with no gene match: 3. A multiplex PCR was run with 60 Vbeta primers and 13 Jbeta primers. Clones were read by immunoSEQ multiplex PCR, and TCRdb kept only the in-frame ones, dropping some. There are about 190,000 clones in the sample; 70% to 75% occur only once, and approximately 2.8% lies in the top ten. This entry comes from a study of cytomegalovirus exposure and HLA in healthy donors. Donors likely had unrecorded immune exposures despite being nominally healthy when sampled. Study findings and constraints: Sequence variants that were highly shared formed a cluster that was likely a sequencing artifact.

The clonotype was recovered from a woman in her 30s in good health and CMV-seropositive. The chain links TRBV25-1 to TRBJ2-3; 10 bases fit TRBD2. The material sequenced was PBMCs. As DNA, the CDR3 is TGTGCCAGCAGTGAATGGCTAGCGGGAGAAGATACGCAGTATTTT. Encoded protein: CASSEWLAGEDTQYF.